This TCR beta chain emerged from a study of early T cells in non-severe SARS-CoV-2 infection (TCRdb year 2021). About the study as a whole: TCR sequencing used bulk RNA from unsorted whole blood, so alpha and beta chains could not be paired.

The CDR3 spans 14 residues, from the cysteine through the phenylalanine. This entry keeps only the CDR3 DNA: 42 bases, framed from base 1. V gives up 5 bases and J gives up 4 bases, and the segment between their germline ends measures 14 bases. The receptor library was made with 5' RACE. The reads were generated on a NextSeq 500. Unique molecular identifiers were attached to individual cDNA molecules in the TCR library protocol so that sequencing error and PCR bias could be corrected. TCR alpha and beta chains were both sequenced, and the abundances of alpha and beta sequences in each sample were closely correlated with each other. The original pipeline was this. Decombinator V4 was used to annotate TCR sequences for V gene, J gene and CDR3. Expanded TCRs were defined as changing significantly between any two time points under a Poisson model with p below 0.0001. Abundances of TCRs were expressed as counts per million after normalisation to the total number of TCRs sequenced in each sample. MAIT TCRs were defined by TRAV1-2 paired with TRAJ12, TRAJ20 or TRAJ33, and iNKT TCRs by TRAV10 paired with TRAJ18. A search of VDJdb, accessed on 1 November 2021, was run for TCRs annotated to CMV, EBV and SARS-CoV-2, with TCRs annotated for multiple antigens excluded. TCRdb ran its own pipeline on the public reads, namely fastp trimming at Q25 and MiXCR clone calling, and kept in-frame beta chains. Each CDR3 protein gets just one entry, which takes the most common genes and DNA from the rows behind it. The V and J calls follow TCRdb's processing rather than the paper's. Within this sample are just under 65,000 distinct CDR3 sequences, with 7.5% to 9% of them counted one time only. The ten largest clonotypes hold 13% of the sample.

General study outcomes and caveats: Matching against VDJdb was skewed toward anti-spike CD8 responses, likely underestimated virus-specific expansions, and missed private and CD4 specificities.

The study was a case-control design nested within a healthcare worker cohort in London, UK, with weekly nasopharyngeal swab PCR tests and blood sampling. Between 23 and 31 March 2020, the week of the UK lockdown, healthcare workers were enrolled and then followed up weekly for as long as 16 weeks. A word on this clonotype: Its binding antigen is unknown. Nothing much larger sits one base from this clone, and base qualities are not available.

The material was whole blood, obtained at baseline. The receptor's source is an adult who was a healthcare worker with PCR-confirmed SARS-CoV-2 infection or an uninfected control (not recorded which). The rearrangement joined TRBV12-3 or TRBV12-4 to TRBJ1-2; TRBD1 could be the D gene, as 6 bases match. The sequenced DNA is TGTGCCAGCAGTCACACGGACAGAGCCTATGGCTACACCTTC. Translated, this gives CASSHTDRAYGYTF.